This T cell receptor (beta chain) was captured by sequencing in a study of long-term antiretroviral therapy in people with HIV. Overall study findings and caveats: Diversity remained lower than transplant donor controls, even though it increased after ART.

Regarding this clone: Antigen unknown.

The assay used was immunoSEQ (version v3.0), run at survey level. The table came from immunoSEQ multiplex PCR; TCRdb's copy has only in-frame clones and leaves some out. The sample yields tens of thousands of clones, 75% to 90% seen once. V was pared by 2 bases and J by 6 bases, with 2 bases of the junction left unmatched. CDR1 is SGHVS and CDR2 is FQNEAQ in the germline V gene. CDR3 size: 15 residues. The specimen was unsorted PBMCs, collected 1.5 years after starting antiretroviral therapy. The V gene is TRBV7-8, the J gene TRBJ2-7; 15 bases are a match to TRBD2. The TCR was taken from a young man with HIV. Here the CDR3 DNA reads TGTGCCAGCAGCTTATCGGGACTAGCGGGAGGCGAGCAGTACTTC. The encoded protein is CASSLSGLAGGEQYF.